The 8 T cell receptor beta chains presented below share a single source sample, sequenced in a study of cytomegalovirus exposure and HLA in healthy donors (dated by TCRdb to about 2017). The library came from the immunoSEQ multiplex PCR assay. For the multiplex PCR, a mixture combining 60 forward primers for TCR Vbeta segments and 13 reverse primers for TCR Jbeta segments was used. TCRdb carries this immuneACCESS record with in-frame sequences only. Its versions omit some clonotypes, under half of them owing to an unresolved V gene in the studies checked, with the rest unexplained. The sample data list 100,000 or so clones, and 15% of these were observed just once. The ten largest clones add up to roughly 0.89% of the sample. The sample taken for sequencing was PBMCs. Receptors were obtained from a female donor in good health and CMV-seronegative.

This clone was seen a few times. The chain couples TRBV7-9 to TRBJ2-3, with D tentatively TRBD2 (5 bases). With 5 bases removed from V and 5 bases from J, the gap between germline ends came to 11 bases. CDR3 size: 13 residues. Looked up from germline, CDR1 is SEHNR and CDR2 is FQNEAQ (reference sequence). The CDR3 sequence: CASSPLGGDTQYF. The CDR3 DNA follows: TGTGCCAGCAGCCCACTTGGAGGAGATACGCAGTATTTT.

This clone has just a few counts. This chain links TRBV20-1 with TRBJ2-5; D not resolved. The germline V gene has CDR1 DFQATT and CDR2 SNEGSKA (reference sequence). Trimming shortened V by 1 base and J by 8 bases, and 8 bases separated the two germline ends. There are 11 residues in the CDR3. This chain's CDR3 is CSARALSTQYF. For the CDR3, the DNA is TGCAGTGCTAGAGCGCTTAGCACCCAGTACTTC.

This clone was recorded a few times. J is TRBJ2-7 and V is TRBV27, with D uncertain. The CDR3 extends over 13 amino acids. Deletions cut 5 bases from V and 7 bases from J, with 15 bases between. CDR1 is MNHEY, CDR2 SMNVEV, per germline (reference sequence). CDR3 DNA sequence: TGTGCCAGCAGTCCTCGCCCCCCCGAGGAGCAGTACTTC. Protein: CASSPRPPEEQYF.

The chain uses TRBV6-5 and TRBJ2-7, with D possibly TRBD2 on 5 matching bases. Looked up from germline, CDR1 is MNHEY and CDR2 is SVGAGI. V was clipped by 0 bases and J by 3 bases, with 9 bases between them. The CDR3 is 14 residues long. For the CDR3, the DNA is TGTGCCAGCAGTTACTCTAGCGCGATCTACGAGCAGTACTTC. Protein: CASSYSSAIYEQYF.

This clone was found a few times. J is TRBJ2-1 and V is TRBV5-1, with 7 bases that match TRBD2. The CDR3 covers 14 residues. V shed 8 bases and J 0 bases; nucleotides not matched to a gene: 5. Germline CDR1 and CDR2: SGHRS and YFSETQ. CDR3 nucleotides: TGCGCCAGTCTAGCGGATAGCTCCTACAATGAGCAGTTCTTC. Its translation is CASLADSSYNEQFF.

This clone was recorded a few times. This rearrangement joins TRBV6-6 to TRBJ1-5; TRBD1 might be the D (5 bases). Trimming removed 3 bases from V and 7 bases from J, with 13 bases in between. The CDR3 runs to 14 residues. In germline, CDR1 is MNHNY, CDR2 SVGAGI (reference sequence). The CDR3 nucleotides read TGTGCCAGCAGTTATGCACAGGAAAGGCAGCCCCAGCATTTT. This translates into CASSYAQERQPQHF.

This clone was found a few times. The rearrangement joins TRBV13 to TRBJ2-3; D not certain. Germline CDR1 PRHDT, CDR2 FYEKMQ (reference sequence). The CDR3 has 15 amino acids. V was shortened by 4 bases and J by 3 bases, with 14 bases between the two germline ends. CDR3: CASSSRVVPTDTQYF. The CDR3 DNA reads TGTGCCAGCAGCTCCCGCGTGGTACCAACAGATACGCAGTATTTT.

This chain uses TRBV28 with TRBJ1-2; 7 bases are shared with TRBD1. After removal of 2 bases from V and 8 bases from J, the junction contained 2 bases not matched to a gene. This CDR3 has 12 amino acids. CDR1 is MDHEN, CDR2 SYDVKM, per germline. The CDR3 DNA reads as TGTGCCAGCAGTTTAGTGGGACAGGGCTACACCTTC. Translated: CASSLVGQGYTF.